Below, 30 T cell receptor beta chains from the same sample are listed, as sequenced in a study of T-cell reconstitution after alpha-beta-depleted transplantation in children. Preparing the TCRbeta library involved the use of unique molecular identifiers. Each CDR3 protein is one row after TCRdb ran MiXCR on the PCR reads. The sample lists approximately 400,000 distinct CDR3 sequences, roughly 10% occurring once. The material was PBMCs from the stem cell graft donor, obtained from the stem cell graft. Source of these receptors: a human donor who donated a stem cell graft to a child with acute myeloid leukemia.

Only a few counts were recorded for this clonotype. V usage is TRBV20-1 and J usage is TRBJ2-7; D is possibly TRBD2 (5 bases). The germline V gene encodes CDR1 DFQATT and CDR2 SNEGSKA (reference sequence). The CDR3 spans 14 residues. V was clipped by 4 bases and J by 3 bases, with 16 bases between them. The CDR3 sequence: CSAKTGSDVYEQYF. Here the CDR3 DNA reads TGCAGTGCTAAGACGGGATCGGACGTCTACGAGCAGTACTTC.

This clonotype was seen a few times. The genes are TRBV10-3 and TRBJ2-7; 8 nucleotides agree with TRBD2. Germline CDR1 ENHRY, CDR2 SYGVKD. The CDR3 is 14 residues long. With V trimmed by 3 bases and J by 2 bases, 3 bases remained unmatched. The CDR3 protein is CAISDIAGTYEQYF. CDR3 sequence (DNA): TGTGCCATCAGTGACATAGCGGGAACCTACGAGCAGTACTTC.

The J gene is TRBJ1-1, the V gene TRBV12-3 or TRBV12-4; possibly TRBD1 for D (6 bases). Trimming shortened V by 1 base and J by 10 bases, and 13 bases separated the two germline ends. CDR3 length equals 13 residues. For the CDR3, the DNA is TGTGCCAGCAGTTTAGAGGGGGTAGGGGGAGCTTTCTTT. Its protein product is CASSLEGVGGAFF.

This clonotype appeared a few times. The chain carries TRBV11-2 and TRBJ2-7; no firm D call. The CDR3 runs to 11 residues. V shed 3 bases and J shed 3 bases, with 3 bases lying between them. CDR1 is SGHAT, CDR2 FQNNGV, per germline. The CDR3 region is CASSFIYEQYF. The CDR3 nucleotides read TGTGCCAGCAGCTTTATCTACGAGCAGTACTTC.

As to this clonotype: A much larger clone lies a single base off, so this may be a read error. The CDR3 region has the DNA TGTGCCAGCAGCTTCAGCTTTGGGCGGGCCCAGAGGACAGATACGCAGTATTTT. This gives the protein CASSFSFGRAQRTDTQYF. This chain links TRBV7-2 with TRBJ2-3, with D possibly being TRBD2 (5 bases). The germline V gene has CDR1 SGHTA and CDR2 FQGNSA. This CDR3 is 18 amino acids long. V lost 3 bases to trimming and J lost 3 bases, with 22 bases between them. The full variable domain, with the rest looked up from reference TRBV7-2 and TRBJ2-3, is GAGVSQSPSNKVTEKGKDVELRCDPISGHTALYWYRQSLGQGLEFLIYFQGNSAPDKSGLPSDRFSAERTGGSVSTLTIQRTQQEDSAVYLCASSFSFGRAQRTDTQYFGPGTRLTVL.

The rearrangement uses TRBV12-3 or TRBV12-4 and TRBJ1-4; D may be TRBD1 (5 bases). The CDR3 is 13 amino acids. The V gene lost 7 bases and the J gene lost 3 bases, with 9 bases spanning the gap. The CDR3 coding sequence is TGTGCCAGCACACGACAGCCTAATGAAAAACTGTTTTTT. It translates to CASTRQPNEKLFF.

The chain uses TRBV20-1 and TRBJ2-2; the D gene could be TRBD1 or TRBD2 (5 bases each). CDR1 DFQATT and CDR2 SNEGSKA come from the germline V gene (reference sequence). The V gene lost 1 base and the J gene lost 5 bases, with 14 bases spanning the gap. The CDR3 spans 15 residues. As DNA, the CDR3 is TGCAGTGCTAGAGCCCCGGGACGGATAACCGGGGAGCTGTTTTTT. Its translation: CSARAPGRITGELFF.

Points on this clonotype: The junction departs from germline at one end; a sequencing error may be responsible. V is TRBV29-1 and J is TRBJ2-1, with D hard to call. The CDR3 totals 14 residues. Germline V CDR1 and CDR2: SQVTM, ANQGSEA. The CDR3, as DNA: TGCAGCATTGAAGGTTTGGGATCCTACAATGAGCAGTTCTTC. The encoded protein is CSIEGLGSYNEQFF.

The gene calls are TRBV5-1 and TRBJ1-6, with D possibly matching TRBD1 (6 bases). Looked up from germline, CDR1 is SGHRS and CDR2 is YFSETQ. CDR3 length: 15 amino acids. Trimming removed 0 bases from V and 10 bases from J, with 14 bases in between. The CDR3 sequence is CASSLGDRWESPLHF. Here the CDR3 DNA reads TGCGCCAGCAGCTTGGGTGACAGGTGGGAGTCACCCCTCCACTTT.

There are a few counts of this clonotype. The rearrangement uses TRBV4-1 and TRBJ1-1; 7 bases match TRBD1. V was clipped by 3 bases and J by 0 bases; unmatched bases: 13. Germline CDR1 MGHRA, CDR2 YSYEKL. CDR3 length equals 18 residues. The CDR3 DNA sequence: TGCGCCAGCAGCCATGGGGGACAGAGAATTCCTTTGAACACTGAAGCTTTCTTT. Residues: CASSHGGQRIPLNTEAFF.

This clonotype was seen a handful of times. The V and J genes are TRBV7-9 and TRBJ1-4, with D unresolved. CDR1 and CDR2 from the germline V gene are SEHNR and FQNEAQ (reference sequence). The CDR3 spans 15 residues. V lost 8 bases and J lost 2, with 15 bases in between. CDR3 sequence reads: CASLEKGSTNEKLFF. CDR3 nucleotide sequence: TGTGCCAGCTTAGAGAAGGGATCCACTAATGAAAAACTGTTTTTT.

Only a few counts were recorded for this clonotype. The V call is TRBV19, the J call TRBJ2-3; tentatively, D is TRBD1 or TRBD2 (7 bases each). V lost 10 bases, J lost 1 base, and 18 bases lay in between. The CDR3 is 15 residues long. In germline, CDR1 is LNHDA, CDR2 SQIVND (reference sequence). This CDR3 reads CATSGGVSRTDTQYF. The DNA of the CDR3 is TGTGCCACCTCAGGGGGGGTATCCCGCACAGATACGCAGTATTTT.

In its sample, this clonotype was seen many times. The chain combines TRBV5-1 with TRBJ2-1; 10 nucleotides match TRBD2. Germline V gives CDR1 SGHRS, CDR2 YFSETQ. Trimming at V came to 6 bases and at J to 4 bases, leaving 7 bases not matched to a gene. The CDR3 sequence is 15 residues long. The CDR3 loop is CASNLLAGFYNEQFF. As DNA, the CDR3 is TGCGCCAGCAACCTACTAGCGGGGTTTTACAATGAGCAGTTCTTC.

This clonotype was counted at least ten times. The chain carries TRBV2 and TRBJ2-2, with D hard to call. Per germline, CDR1 SNHLY and CDR2 FYNNEI. Trimming stripped 4 bases from V and 6 bases from J, with 9 bases between. This CDR3 region has 13 residues. CDR3 bases: TGTGCCAGCAGTGTAATGGCAGCCGGGGAGCTGTTTTTT. It is translated as CASSVMAAGELFF.

This chain links TRBV27 with TRBJ2-2; D is ambiguous. Germline CDR1 MNHEY, CDR2 SMNVEV (reference sequence). CDR3 length: 14 amino acids. V was cut by 3 bases and J by 4 bases, with 9 bases left in between. The CDR3 loop reads CASSFTILTGELFF. In DNA, the CDR3 is TGTGCCAGCAGTTTTACAATCCTCACCGGGGAGCTGTTTTTT.

The rearrangement uses TRBV5-1 and TRBJ1-1; TRBD1 matches 10 bases. Germline CDR1 SGHRS, CDR2 YFSETQ. Trimming removed 5 bases from V and 6 bases from J; junction bases left unmatched: 10. The CDR3 runs 15 residues. The DNA for the CDR3 is TGCGCCAGCAGTTGGGGGGACAGGGGCTTCGCTGAAGCTTTCTTT. Its protein product is CASSWGDRGFAEAFF.

The chain recombines TRBV11-2 with TRBJ2-2; no clear D gene. CDR1 SGHAT and CDR2 FQNNGV come from the germline V gene. The V and J ends lost 6 bases and 1 base respectively, with 6 bases between them. The CDR3 runs to 13 residues. The CDR3 is CASSSWNTGELFF. CDR3 in DNA: TGTGCCAGCAGTTCTTGGAACACCGGGGAGCTGTTTTTT.

At least ten counts were recorded for this clonotype. The rearrangement links TRBV12-3 or TRBV12-4 to TRBJ1-2; 8 bases are a match to TRBD1. V lost 2 bases to trimming and J lost 4 bases; unmatched junction nucleotides: 9. CDR3 size: 16 residues. The DNA for the CDR3 is TGTGCCAGCAGTTTATTTCTCCCACAGGGGGGCTATGGCTACACCTTC. Encoded protein: CASSLFLPQGGYGYTF.

The CDR3 bases are TGCAGCGTTGAAGTGGTGGGTCGCGACAGGGGGTCAGATACGCAGTATTTT. Encoded protein: CSVEVVGRDRGSDTQYF. J is TRBJ2-3 and V is TRBV29-1; TRBD1 aligns across 9 bases. The CDR3 has 17 residues. Per germline, CDR1 SQVTM and CDR2 ANQGSEA. V was clipped by 1 base and J by 4 bases; unmatched bases: 12.

J is TRBJ2-5 and V is TRBV20-1; TRBD1 matches 8 bases. In germline, CDR1 is DFQATT, CDR2 SNEGSKA (reference sequence). This CDR3 region has 17 residues. V lost 4 bases, J lost 5 bases, and 18 bases stayed unmatched. As DNA, the CDR3 is TGCAGTGCTATAGGACAGGGAAAAGATATGGATGACGAGACCCAGTACTTC. It translates to CSAIGQGKDMDDETQYF.

This clonotype was detected a few times. This chain joins TRBV19 and TRBJ2-7; tentatively, D is TRBD2 (6 bases). V shed 3 bases and J shed 3 bases, with 18 bases lying between them. The CDR3 spans 16 residues. CDR1 is LNHDA and CDR2 is SQIVND in the germline V gene (reference sequence). CDR3 loop: CASSISGSGNLYEQYF. The CDR3 DNA reads TGTGCCAGTAGTATTAGTGGTAGCGGAAACCTCTACGAGCAGTACTTC.

This clonotype was counted a single time. This rearrangement joins TRBV7-9 to TRBJ1-5, with TRBD1 matching over 9 bases. This CDR3 spans 16 amino acids. Trimming removed 6 bases from V and 1 base from J; junction bases left unmatched: 7. CDR1 is SEHNR, CDR2 FQNEAQ, per germline (reference sequence). The CDR3 DNA reads TGTGCCAGCAGTCCCGGGACAGGGCCGAGCAATCAGCCCCAGCATTTT. Its translation: CASSPGTGPSNQPQHF.

The V gene is TRBV11-2, the J gene TRBJ2-5, with D possibly being TRBD2 (6 bases). V lost 0 bases and J 1 base, leaving 12 bases between the germline ends. This CDR3 comprises 16 residues. In germline, CDR1 is SGHAT, CDR2 FQNNGV. CDR3 amino acids: CASSLEFASVQETQYF. CDR3 DNA sequence: TGTGCCAGCAGCTTAGAATTCGCTAGCGTCCAAGAGACCCAGTACTTC.

In this sample, this clonotype turned up a few times. This chain uses TRBV30 with TRBJ2-7; maybe TRBD1 (6 bases). CDR1 is GTSNPN and CDR2 is SVGIG in the germline V gene (reference sequence). Trimming took 1 base from V and 7 from J, leaving 14 bases between them. This CDR3 spans 13 amino acids. The CDR3 reads CAWSALGAGEQYV. CDR3 nucleotides: TGTGCCTGGAGTGCATTGGGGGCCGGTGAGCAGTACGTC.

The V gene is TRBV12-3 or TRBV12-4, the J gene TRBJ2-1; a weak D match, TRBD2 (6 bases). This CDR3 contains 12 residues. V lost 9 bases, J lost 8 bases, and 14 bases lay in between. The CDR3 DNA sequence: TGTGCCAGTTCGGGGGTTTGGGATGAGCAGTTCTTC. Its translation is CASSGVWDEQFF.

This sequence joins TRBV20-1 and TRBJ2-1; D is undetermined. With 6 bases removed from V and 0 bases from J, the gap between germline ends came to 12 bases. This CDR3 comprises 14 residues. In germline, CDR1 is DFQATT, CDR2 SNEGSKA (reference sequence). The CDR3 region has the DNA TGCAGTGCCCACAGTCCAAGCTCCTACAATGAGCAGTTCTTC. This encodes CSAHSPSSYNEQFF.

This clonotype was detected a few times. The V gene is TRBV5-1, the J gene TRBJ2-1; D is perhaps TRBD1 (5 bases). This CDR3 has 16 residues. Germline V gives CDR1 SGHRS, CDR2 YFSETQ. V lost 0 bases and J 0 bases, leaving 10 bases between the germline ends. CDR3 sequence reads: CASSLVGEYSYNEQFF. The CDR3 DNA is TGCGCCAGCAGCTTGGTAGGGGAATACTCCTACAATGAGCAGTTCTTC.

J is TRBJ2-1 and V is TRBV7-3, with D tentatively TRBD2 (6 bases). V lost 2 bases to trimming and J lost 2 bases, with 13 bases between them. The CDR3 is 16 amino acids. CDR1 SGHTA and CDR2 FQGTGA come from the germline V gene. The CDR3 here is CASSLAGRTAYNEQFF. The CDR3 region has the DNA TGTGCCAGCAGCTTAGCCGGGAGAACCGCCTACAATGAGCAGTTCTTC.

This clonotype was seen many times. V gene TRBV29-1 combines with J gene TRBJ2-7; D might be TRBD1 (6 bases). Germline CDR1 is SQVTM and CDR2 is ANQGSEA. V shed 2 bases and J shed 9 bases, with 20 bases lying between them. CDR3 size: 14 residues. CDR3 nucleotides: TGCAGCGTTGAAAGATTGGGGGCTTCCCAGGCGCAGTACTTC. Protein product: CSVERLGASQAQYF.

For the CDR3, the DNA is TGCAGTGCTAGTATGACAGGGGATTCACCCCTCCACTTT. Translating it yields CSASMTGDSPLHF. The chain joins TRBV20-1 to TRBJ1-6, with 8 nucleotides matching TRBD1. V was pared by 3 bases and J by 8 bases, with 3 bases of the junction left unmatched. CDR1 is DFQATT, CDR2 SNEGSKA, per germline (reference sequence). There are 13 residues in the CDR3.